One TCR beta chain is described in this entry. It has no known antigen specificity. The sample holds no much larger clone one base away, and base qualities are not on file. The entry originates in a study of blood T cells in healthy people across ages (dated by TCRdb to between 2015 and 2017). With regard to the full study: Template switching captured roughly one uniquely barcoded TCR beta cDNA molecule per two T cells in model experiments. The study measured age-related changes in TCR beta repertoire diversity using deep sequencing normalized with unique cDNA molecular identifiers. Four age groups were formed from the donors: young (average about 16 years), middle-aged (around 37), aged (around 68) and long-lived (about 80). To avoid experimental bias, donors of different ages were distributed randomly across sequencing lanes. Using the same blood draw, the study looked at two additional independent replicas of 1 million unique cDNA reads for two donors, one aged 18 to 29 and the other aged 80 or older.

The investigation overall reported the following: Bulk unsorted PBMC profiling prevented conclusive comparison of naive and antigen-experienced compartments. Compared with the aged group, more naive CD4+ T cells, fewer expanded clones and increased TCR diversity were shown by the long-lived group, suggesting age selection. As age increased, observed TCR beta diversity per million T cells dropped in a roughly linear way, and a significant reduction was already evident by age around 41. Total diversity estimates from one million sequenced T cells were considered lower bounds and underestimates. Observed TCR beta diversity correlated strongly with the percentage of naive T cells measured by flow cytometry. Because the CMV infection status of the donors was unknown, age-related changes in expanded clonotypes may potentially have been confounded.

The roughly 39 donors, aged 6 to 90 years, were systemically healthy Caucasian individuals from Russia. Each donor gave ten milliliters of peripheral blood, drawn into EDTA-treated Vacutainer tubes. Ficoll-Paque density-gradient centrifugation was used to isolate PBMCs, with at least 6 million obtained per sample. Total RNA, at least 6 micrograms per sample, was extracted from PBMCs with Trizol reagent. Naive CD45RAhigh/CD27high T cell percentages were measured by flow cytometry on a PBMC aliquot from every donor. Preparation of the library involved 5' RACE. Sequencing used an Illumina HiSeq 2500. A second PCR of about 7 to 12 cycles was run with a J-beta primer mix and a sample-barcoded 5' primer. A template-switch 5' adaptor carrying 12 random nucleotides introduced a unique molecular identifier onto each TCR beta cDNA molecule. Each sample yielded at least 2.5 million CDR3-containing paired-end reads. First-strand cDNA synthesis was performed from all RNA using the Mint cDNA synthesis kit, with priming by a TRBC-specific oligonucleotide. Following uracil-DNA glycosylase treatment, all cDNA underwent a first 18-cycle PCR with the universal primers M1SS and BC2_uni_R. Regarding the original processing steps: For normalization, 1 million high-quality reads, each with a distinct molecular identifier, were randomly selected from each sample. Reads with shared molecular identifiers were discarded instead of being binned into consensus sequences. MiTCR, run with a Q25 quality threshold and the strictest error-elimination algorithm, handled CDR3 identification, clonotype clustering and error correction. A nonparametric unseen species model with Euler transformation was used to estimate lower-bound total TCR beta diversity. Through fastp at Q25 and MiXCR, TCRdb rebuilt clones from the public reads, retaining in-frame beta chains. Each CDR3 protein appears once, grouped with its most common genes and DNA. The V and J calls follow TCRdb's processing rather than the paper's. For this sample there are 1.4 million to 1.5 million distinct CDR3 sequences; about 40% appear just once. The ten largest clonotypes hold 7% to 9.5% of the sample.

V is cut back by 6 bases and J by 1 base, with 9 bases in the junction unmatched. From the germline V gene, CDR1 is MNHNS and CDR2 is SASEGT. From its cysteine to its phenylalanine, the CDR3 spans 16 amino acids. The only DNA kept is the CDR3, 48 bases in frame from the first base. The chain was built from TRBV6-1 and TRBJ1-5; TRBD1 matches 7 bases in the middle. This clonotype was obtained from a young woman in good health. Specimen: blood. The CDR3 protein: CASREPYRGSNQPQHF. The DNA reads TGTGCCAGCAGGGAGCCGTACAGGGGCAGCAATCAGCCCCAGCATTTT.